These T cell receptor beta chains were read from a single sample in a study of vaccination and CD4 T cells after COVID-19. Antigens of these TCRs are unknown. TCRdb itself ran the PCR reads through MiXCR, one entry per CDR3 protein. The sample holds roughly 14,000 distinct CDR3 sequences; around three fifths are singletons and the top ten take 12%. The sample comprised CD4+ T cells from blood, cultured in vitro. The receptors originated from a human donor who had recovered from COVID-19. The CDR3 runs from the conserved cysteine through the conserved F or W. Fields, in order: CDR3 protein, CDR3 DNA, clone size, D gene, J gene, V gene. The D gene is left open where the match is weak. Rows may omit the clone size; those that give it use once, few, many or a size class.

CDR3: CASSSDRGLVYGYTF
DNA: TGTGCCAGCAGTTCCGACAGGGGGCTAGTCTATGGCTACACCTTC
size: -
D: TRBD1
J: TRBJ1-2
V: TRBV12-3/TRBV12-4

CDR3: CSAGQGGNTGELFF
DNA: TGCAGCGCTGGACAGGGTGGGAACACCGGGGAGCTGTTTTTT
size: -
D: TRBD1
J: TRBJ2-2
V: TRBV29-1

CDR3: CASSPPPSGFNEQYF
DNA: TGTGCCAGCAGCCCGCCCCCGTCAGGGTTCAACGAGCAGTACTTC
size: -
D: -
J: TRBJ2-7
V: TRBV7-2

CDR3: CASSLGPVSGSLRNTGELFF
DNA: TGTGCCAGCAGCTTAGGGCCGGTGAGCGGGAGCCTTCGTAACACCGGGGAGCTGTTTTTT
size: -
D: TRBD2
J: TRBJ2-2
V: TRBV7-7

CDR3: CASSPRLAGRYEQYF
DNA: TGTGCCAGCAGCCCCCGACTAGCGGGGCGCTACGAGCAGTACTTC
size: once
D: TRBD2
J: TRBJ2-7
V: TRBV7-2

CDR3: CASAKRGTGSTQHF
DNA: TGTGCCAGCGCCAAAAGAGGGACAGGGAGCACCCAGCATTTT
size: -
D: TRBD1
J: TRBJ1-5
V: TRBV27

CDR3: CASSTTPGQHTEAFF
DNA: TGTGCCAGCAGCACAACTCCGGGACAGCACACTGAAGCTTTCTTT
size: -
D: TRBD1
J: TRBJ1-1
V: TRBV5-4

CDR3: CASSLAGVNNEQFF
DNA: TGTGCCAGCAGCCTAGCGGGGGTTAACAATGAGCAGTTCTTC
size: -
D: TRBD2
J: TRBJ2-1
V: TRBV11-3

CDR3: CASSLFYPGLVNTGELFF
DNA: TGTGCCAGCAGTTTATTCTACCCCGGGCTAGTCAACACCGGGGAGCTGTTTTTT
size: few
D: -
J: TRBJ2-2
V: TRBV27

CDR3: CASSLKLITDTQYF
DNA: TGTGCCAGCAGCCTAAAGCTGATCACAGATACGCAGTATTTT
size: -
D: -
J: TRBJ2-3
V: TRBV14

CDR3: CAISGQGLSPLHF
DNA: TGTGCCATCAGTGGACAGGGTCTTTCACCCCTCCACTTT
size: -
D: TRBD1
J: TRBJ1-6
V: TRBV10-3

CDR3: CASSFWGPSPGYTF
DNA: TGTGCCAGCAGTTTCTGGGGGCCATCGCCTGGCTACACCTTC
size: few
D: -
J: TRBJ1-2
V: TRBV27

CDR3: CSVKQGDQPQHF
DNA: TGCAGCGTTAAACAGGGGGATCAGCCCCAGCATTTT
size: few
D: TRBD1
J: TRBJ1-5
V: TRBV29-1

CDR3: CASSESGTGELFF
DNA: TGCGCCAGCAGTGAGTCGGGGACCGGGGAGCTGTTTTTT
size: few
D: -
J: TRBJ2-2
V: TRBV10-1

CDR3: CASSPQAGETQYF
DNA: TGTGCCAGCAGCCCACAAGCCGGAGAGACCCAGTACTTC
size: -
D: -
J: TRBJ2-5
V: TRBV7-3

CDR3: CASSPRGTKPQEQFF
DNA: TGTGCCAGCAGCCCCCGAGGGACCAAGCCTCAGGAGCAGTTCTTC
size: -
D: -
J: TRBJ2-1
V: TRBV6-1

CDR3: CASSDPGAGDTQYF
DNA: TGTGCCAGCAGTGATCCGGGGGCGGGAGATACGCAGTATTTT
size: -
D: -
J: TRBJ2-3
V: TRBV6-1

CDR3: CASRGVTGSSTQYF
DNA: TGTGCCAGCAGAGGGGTGACTGGTAGCTCTACGCAGTATTTT
size: -
D: -
J: TRBJ2-3
V: TRBV6-1

CDR3: CATSRGTSPVIETQYF
DNA: TGTGCCACCAGCAGAGGGACTAGCCCCGTCATAGAGACCCAGTACTTC
size: -
D: TRBD2
J: TRBJ2-5
V: TRBV15

CDR3: CSVEHNREAFF
DNA: TGCAGCGTTGAACATAACAGAGAAGCTTTCTTT
size: -
D: -
J: TRBJ1-1
V: TRBV29-1

CDR3: CASSIRLTYEQYF
DNA: TGTGCCAGTAGTATACGGCTAACCTACGAGCAGTACTTC
size: -
D: -
J: TRBJ2-7
V: TRBV19

CDR3: CASSVKGLGNQPQHF
DNA: TGTGCCAGCAGTGTGAAGGGGCTAGGCAATCAGCCCCAGCATTTT
size: few
D: -
J: TRBJ1-5
V: TRBV6-4

CDR3: CASSPLGQGATDTQYF
DNA: TGTGCTAGCAGCCCCCTGGGACAGGGGGCTACAGATACGCAGTATTTT
size: few
D: TRBD1
J: TRBJ2-3
V: TRBV7-7

CDR3: CASSPGGKQETQYF
DNA: TGTGCCAGCTCACCAGGAGGTAAACAAGAGACCCAGTACTTC
size: once
D: -
J: TRBJ2-5
V: TRBV18

CDR3: CSASTGTGGRGTEAFF
DNA: TGCAGTGCTTCCACCGGGACAGGGGGCAGAGGGACTGAAGCTTTCTTT
size: -
D: TRBD1
J: TRBJ1-1
V: TRBV20-1

CDR3: CASSLLGRGVGYTF
DNA: TGTGCCAGCAGCCTCCTGGGGCGCGGCGTGGGCTACACCTTC
size: -
D: -
J: TRBJ1-2
V: TRBV3-1

CDR3: CASSEREAGWGVTEAFF
DNA: TGTGCCAGCAGTGAAAGGGAGGCAGGGTGGGGGGTCACTGAAGCTTTCTTT
size: -
D: -
J: TRBJ1-1
V: TRBV2

CDR3: CSASPRTGEGYNEQFF
DNA: TGCAGTGCTTCTCCTCGGACAGGAGAAGGCTACAATGAGCAGTTCTTC
size: -
D: TRBD1
J: TRBJ2-1
V: TRBV20-1

CDR3: CSVEPSGKGAVRTGGYTF
DNA: TGCAGCGTTGAACCTTCTGGAAAGGGGGCAGTTCGGACGGGGGGCTACACCTTC
size: few
D: TRBD1
J: TRBJ1-2
V: TRBV29-1

CDR3: CASSSPTSHQETQYF
DNA: TGTGCCAGCAGCTCACCGACTAGCCATCAAGAGACCCAGTACTTC
size: -
D: TRBD2
J: TRBJ2-5
V: TRBV11-3

CDR3: CASSSLGDTQYF
DNA: TGCGCCAGCAGTAGCCTTGGGGATACGCAGTATTTT
size: few
D: -
J: TRBJ2-3
V: TRBV10-2

CDR3: CASSYSAGGEQFF
DNA: TGTGCCAGCAGTTACTCCGCGGGGGGTGAGCAGTTCTTC
size: -
D: TRBD2
J: TRBJ2-1
V: TRBV6-2/TRBV6-3

CDR3: CASIRGGSYTEAFF
DNA: TGTGCCAGCATAAGGGGCGGGAGTTACACTGAAGCTTTCTTT
size: few
D: -
J: TRBJ1-1
V: TRBV6-1

CDR3: CASSLAAGALNTEAFF
DNA: TGTGCCAGCAGCTTAGCGGCGGGGGCCCTGAACACTGAAGCTTTCTTT
size: -
D: -
J: TRBJ1-1
V: TRBV7-9

CDR3: CASSYPDRGFYGYTF
DNA: TGTGCCAGCAGTTACCCGGACAGGGGATTTTATGGCTACACCTTC
size: few
D: TRBD1
J: TRBJ1-2
V: TRBV6-2/TRBV6-3

CDR3: CASSLGGPRNTEAFF
DNA: TGTGCCAGCAGCTTAGGGGGACCAAGGAACACTGAAGCTTTCTTT
size: -
D: -
J: TRBJ1-1
V: TRBV7-9

CDR3: CATEEAEQYF
DNA: TGTGCCACCGAGGAGGCCGAGCAGTACTTC
size: few
D: -
J: TRBJ2-7
V: TRBV24-1

CDR3: CASSKDRGRETQHF
DNA: TGTGCCAGCAGCAAGGACAGGGGGCGAGAGACCCAGCACTTC
size: -
D: TRBD1
J: TRBJ2-5
V: TRBV2

CDR3: CASSSGDRDTGELFF
DNA: TGTGCCAGCAGTTCCGGAGACAGGGACACCGGGGAGCTGTTTTTT
size: few
D: TRBD1
J: TRBJ2-2
V: TRBV27

CDR3: CSARDWGSREQFF
DNA: TGCAGTGCTAGAGATTGGGGCTCCAGGGAGCAGTTCTTC
size: -
D: -
J: TRBJ2-1
V: TRBV20-1

CDR3: CASTQSGRAYNEQFF
DNA: TGTGCCAGCACCCAAAGCGGGAGAGCTTACAATGAGCAGTTCTTC
size: -
D: TRBD2
J: TRBJ2-1
V: TRBV27

CDR3: CASRSGTLVLMNTEAFF
DNA: TGTGCCAGCAGATCCGGGACACTCGTTCTCATGAACACTGAAGCTTTCTTT
size: -
D: -
J: TRBJ1-1
V: TRBV6-5